The 24 T cell receptor beta chains below all came from one sample that was sequenced in a study of regulatory T cells in long-lasting Graves disease. Time point meaning: newly diagnosed GD, antithyroid drugs for less than 3 months. The TCR library was made from RNA that had been extracted from PBMCs in TRIzol. Construction of the TCR beta libraries employed iRepertoire HTBI primers in conjunction with Arm-PCR of CDR3 regions. TCRdb fed the multiplex PCR reads into MiXCR, producing one record per CDR3 protein. The table lists approximately 480,000 distinct CDR3 sequences, roughly 16% of them singletons. These data were likewise used in another study, on T cells in Graves' hyperthyroidism and ophthalmopathy.

Sequencing used peripheral blood mononuclear cells (PBMCs), obtained at new diagnosis, from a patient treated with antithyroid drugs. The source is a man between 35 and 55 years old with Graves disease.

CDR3 sequence reads: CASTSRDRPTNEKLFF. The CDR3 nucleotides read TGTGCCAGTACCTCGCGGGACAGACCAACTAATGAAAAACTGTTTTTT. This chain links TRBV19 with TRBJ1-4; 7 nucleotides line up with TRBD1. Germline CDR1 reads LNHDA; CDR2 reads SQIVND (reference sequence). The CDR3 consists of 16 residues. The V gene end was trimmed by 7 bases and the J gene end by 0 bases; junction bases not matched to a gene: 8.

This clonotype was detected many times. The chain is built from TRBV4-1 and TRBJ2-5; D perhaps matches TRBD2 (6 bases). With 6 bases removed from V and 0 bases from J, the gap between germline ends came to 14 bases. The germline gives CDR1 MGHRA, CDR2 YSYEKL. This CDR3 spans 15 amino acids. CDR3 nucleotide sequence: TGCGCCAGCAGTCGCGGGACTTTGAACCAAGAGACCCAGTACTTC. It specifies CASSRGTLNQETQYF.

This chain uses TRBV7-9 with TRBJ2-5; the D is unclear. V gave up 4 bases and J gave up 0 bases, with 9 bases separating them. The CDR3 spans 14 residues. Germline lookup yields CDR1 SEHNR and CDR2 FQNEAQ (reference sequence). The CDR3 spells CASSSTEHQETQYF. The CDR3 DNA sequence: TGTGCCAGCAGCTCTACGGAACACCAAGAGACCCAGTACTTC.

This clonotype was detected ten times or more. The rearrangement links TRBV28 to TRBJ2-7; no reliable D call. The CDR3 contains 13 residues. Trimming took off 2 bases at V and 6 bases at J, with 11 bases between the two ends. From germline, CDR1 is MDHEN and CDR2 SYDVKM. CDR3 DNA sequence: TGTGCCAGCAGTTTAGGCCGACGAGTCGAGCAGTACTTC. Translation: CASSLGRRVEQYF.

This rearrangement joins TRBV6-2 or TRBV6-3 to TRBJ2-7; tentatively, D is TRBD1 (5 bases). Trimming shortened V by 10 bases and J by 3 bases, and 19 bases separated the two germline ends. Germline loops: CDR1 MNHEY, CDR2 SVGEGT. CDR3 length equals 14 residues. The chain's CDR3 is CAIRDSLSLYEQYF. CDR3 in DNA: TGTGCCATCAGGGATTCCCTTTCCCTCTACGAGCAGTACTTC.

The table lists this clonotype with many counts. The genes are TRBV3-1 and TRBJ1-2; tentative D call: TRBD1 (5 bases). V was cut by 0 bases and J by 8 bases, with 22 bases left in between. The CDR3 length is 17 residues. From germline, CDR1 is LGHDT and CDR2 YNNKEL (reference sequence). The CDR3 sequence: CASSQDLSPDRPRGYTF. The CDR3 nucleotides read TGTGCCAGCAGCCAAGACCTTTCCCCAGACAGACCCCGCGGCTACACCTTC.

Ten or more counts support this clonotype. V gene TRBV28 combines with J gene TRBJ1-1, with 11 bases aligning to TRBD1. Germline V lookup: CDR1 MDHEN, CDR2 SYDVKM. The CDR3 runs 11 residues. The J segment lost 11 bases and the V segment lost 7 bases, leaving 3 bases of the junction unmatched. As DNA, the CDR3 is TGTGCCAGCACGGGACAGGGGGAGGCTTTCTTT. Its translation: CASTGQGEAFF.

This clonotype appeared many times. This chain joins TRBV28 and TRBJ2-6, with D maybe TRBD2 (6 bases). Germline CDR1 MDHEN, CDR2 SYDVKM. Deletions cut 5 bases from V and 0 bases from J, with 20 bases between. The CDR3 spans 19 residues. CDR3 in DNA: TGTGCCAGCAGTGGGCGGAGGGGCAGTTCTCCCTCTGGGGCCAACGTCCTGACTTTC. It yields the protein CASSGRRGSSPSGANVLTF.

The chain recombines TRBV19 with TRBJ1-5; TRBD1 might be the D (6 bases). The V gene's germline CDR1 is LNHDA and CDR2 SQIVND (reference sequence). This CDR3 contains 16 residues. The V and J ends lost 7 bases and 1 base respectively, with 17 bases between them. CDR3 sequence: CASTHGKGVSNQPQHF. DNA of the CDR3: TGTGCCAGTACCCACGGGAAGGGGGTAAGCAATCAGCCCCAGCATTTT.

This clonotype was seen ten or more times. This is likely a read error, given that the CDR3 carries no conserved phenylalanine or tryptophan at its end. It is unclear where the CDR3 begins or ends on the DNA, so no DNA is shown, and the CDR3 is as TCRdb lists it. This chain links TRBV5-1 with TRBJ2-7; the D call TRBD1 from the table was never checked on the DNA. Germline V gives CDR1 SGHRS, CDR2 YFSETQ. Including both end residues, the CDR3 is 13 amino acids long. CDR3: CASSLALEGQGDL.

This clonotype has a count of ten or more. This sequence joins TRBV2 and TRBJ2-7; 9 bases align to TRBD2. V was clipped by 2 bases and J by 6 bases; unmatched bases: 5. CDR1 and CDR2 from the germline V gene are SNHLY and FYNNEI. The CDR3 has 14 residues. CDR3 in DNA: TGTGCCAGCAGTGAACATAGCGGGAGCTCCGAGCAGTACTTC. It yields the protein CASSEHSGSSEQYF.

This clonotype has at least ten counts. The chain is built from TRBV11-2 and TRBJ2-7; 7 bases fit TRBD1. J lost 3 bases, V lost 3 bases, and 11 bases had no gene match. The germline V gene encodes CDR1 SGHAT and CDR2 FQNNGV. CDR3 length equals 16 residues. CDR3 in amino acids: CASSLFPSGTDYEQYF. CDR3 nucleotides: TGTGCCAGCAGCTTGTTTCCTTCCGGGACAGACTACGAGCAGTACTTC.

This clonotype was seen many times. This sequence joins TRBV24-1 and TRBJ2-1, with TRBD2 matching over 11 bases. The CDR3 has 23 amino acids. Looked up from germline, CDR1 is KGHDR and CDR2 is SFDVKD. V lost 0 bases to trimming and J lost 2 bases; unmatched junction nucleotides: 20. The CDR3 DNA follows: TGTGCCACCAGTGATTTGACCCCCTCAAATACTAGCGGGAGAAGTCGGGCCTACAATGAGCAGTTCTTC. Translated: CATSDLTPSNTSGRSRAYNEQFF.

The rearrangement links TRBV4-2 to TRBJ2-1, with 8 bases fitting TRBD2. Germline V gives CDR1 LGHNA, CDR2 YNFKEQ. CDR3 length equals 14 residues. J was trimmed by 15 bases and V by 0 bases; bases with no gene match: 10. CDR3 DNA sequence: TGTGCCAGCAGCCAAGATGGCTCAGCGGGAGTAGTGTTCTTC. It encodes CASSQDGSAGVVFF.

This clonotype came up many times. This rearrangement joins TRBV5-1 to TRBJ1-1; 8 bases align to TRBD1. Losses at the gene ends were 5 bases for V and 7 bases for J; bases not matched to a gene: 10. This CDR3 region has 14 residues. Germline V CDR1 and CDR2: SGHRS, YFSETQ. CDR3 nucleotides: TGCGCCAGCAGTTGGGGACAGGCGAAGGTTGAAGCTTTCTTT. Its translation: CASSWGQAKVEAFF. Filled out from reference TRBV5-1 and TRBJ1-1, the complete variable domain reads KAGVTQTPRYLIKTRGQQVTLSCSPISGHRSVSWYQQTPGQGLQFLFEYFSETQRNKGNFPGRFSGRQFSNSRSEMNVSTLELGDSALYLCASSWGQAKVEAFFGQGTRLTVV.

Ten or more counts support this clonotype. The J gene is TRBJ1-1, the V gene TRBV20-1; D is unclear. V was trimmed by 0 bases and J by 8 bases, leaving 10 bases between them. The CDR3 has 12 amino acids. Germline CDR1 is DFQATT and CDR2 is SNEGSKA (reference sequence). The CDR3 DNA follows: TGCAGTGCTAGAGATCCGATAACCGAAGCTTTCTTT. It encodes CSARDPITEAFF.

This clonotype occurred many times. V usage is TRBV28 and J usage is TRBJ2-1; TRBD1 matches 8 bases. V was pared by 5 bases and J by 5 bases, with 5 bases of the junction left unmatched. The CDR3 sequence is 14 residues long. Germline V lookup: CDR1 MDHEN, CDR2 SYDVKM. CDR3 DNA sequence: TGTGCCAGCAGTCGACAGGGGATGGACAATGAGCAGTTCTTC. Translating it yields CASSRQGMDNEQFF.

This clonotype has a count of ten or more. CDR3 protein: CAWSGSGITGELFF. CDR3 sequence (DNA): TGTGCCTGGAGCGGGAGCGGAATAACCGGGGAGCTGTTTTTT. J is TRBJ2-2 and V is TRBV30; TRBD2 might be the D (6 bases). V was clipped by 3 bases and J by 5 bases, with 13 bases between them. The CDR3 is 14 residues long. CDR1 GTSNPN and CDR2 SVGIG come from the germline V gene (reference sequence).

The chain joins TRBV30 to TRBJ1-5; no clear D. Germline CDR1 reads GTSNPN; CDR2 reads SVGIG (reference sequence). The germline V and J ends were trimmed by 0 bases and 6 bases, with 12 bases remaining between them. This CDR3 region has 14 residues. The CDR3 DNA reads as TGTGCCTGGAGTGTACTGGGAGTTGGTCAGCCCCAGCATTTT. Its translation is CAWSVLGVGQPQHF.

This sequence joins TRBV4-1 and TRBJ2-5; tentative D call: TRBD2 (6 bases). The V end lost 0 bases, the J end lost 5 bases, and 22 bases lay between the germline ends. The CDR3 length is 18 residues. Germline V gene lookup returns CDR1 MGHRA and CDR2 YSYEKL. Here the CDR3 DNA reads TGCGCCAGCAGCCAAGATATGGAGCTGGGTCTAGCGAGGGAGACCCAGTACTTC. Protein product: CASSQDMELGLARETQYF.

In its sample, this clonotype was seen many times. The chain links TRBV20-1 to TRBJ2-7; TRBD2 matches 7 bases. With 5 bases clipped from V and 4 bases from J, the junction kept 11 bases outside the gene matches. The CDR3 runs 14 residues. Germline V lookup: CDR1 DFQATT, CDR2 SNEGSKA (reference sequence). CDR3 DNA sequence: TGCAGTGCTTCCCTTGGCGGGAGTCTATACGAGCAGTACTTC. It yields the protein CSASLGGSLYEQYF.

This clonotype was observed at least ten times. The chain recombines TRBV24-1 with TRBJ2-2, with 7 bases aligning to TRBD1. V gave up 4 bases and J gave up 4 bases; unmatched junction bases: 8. The germline gives CDR1 KGHDR, CDR2 SFDVKD. The CDR3 extends over 16 amino acids. The CDR3 DNA is TGTGCCACCAGTGACCAACAGGGGAAGGGCACCGGGGAGCTGTTTTTT. It encodes CATSDQQGKGTGELFF.

This clonotype occurred a few times. The junction differs from germline at one of its ends, possibly a read error. The chain is built from TRBV12-3 or TRBV12-4 and TRBJ1-1; D call uncertain. The CDR3 spans 13 residues. The CDR3 nucleotides read TGTGCCAGCAATTTAGGAGAGAACACTGAAGCTTTCTTT. Its translation: CASNLGENTEAFF.

This clonotype has at least ten counts. CDR3 sequence reads: CASSPVRRRGPDNEQFF. The CDR3 DNA follows: TGTGCCAGCAGCCCCGTTCGAAGGAGGGGGCCCGACAATGAGCAGTTCTTC. This chain links TRBV7-2 with TRBJ2-1; perhaps TRBD1 as D (7 bases). The V gene lost 5 bases and the J gene lost 5 bases, with 22 bases spanning the gap. Germline values: CDR1 SGHTA, CDR2 FQGNSA. This CDR3 region has 17 residues.